A selection of T cell receptor beta chains follows, all from one sample in a study of T cell responses to AZD1222 COVID-19 vaccine. The table came from immunoSEQ multiplex PCR; TCRdb's copy has only in-frame clones and leaves some out. The table lists 140,000 or so clones, 85% to 90% of them singletons. The sample here was peripheral blood, taken on day 0 of AZD1222 vaccination. These receptors all come from an adult in good health. Both conserved end residues are part of each CDR3. The D gene is left open where the match is weak. Clone size is shown for a subset of rows, as once, few, many or a class of expanded clone.

size	J	V	D	DNA	CDR3
.	TRBJ1-3	TRBV19	.	TGTGCCAGTAGTATCCGGGGATCTGGAAACACCATATATTTT	CASSIRGSGNTIYF
.	TRBJ2-1	TRBV10-3	.	TGTGCCATCTCCCCCCCCGTCGGGGATGAGCAGTTCTTC	CAISPPVGDEQFF
.	TRBJ1-4	TRBV7-9	.	TGTGCCAGCCAGCTCACAGTAACTAATGAAAAACTGTTTTTT	CASQLTVTNEKLFF
once	TRBJ1-4	TRBV19	.	TGTGCCAGTACCGCAGGGGCAACTAATGAAAAACTGTTTTTT	CASTAGATNEKLFF
few	TRBJ2-5	TRBV15	TRBD1	TGTGCCACCAGCAGAGATCAGGCAGGGGGCTCCCTGGGAGAGACCCAGTACTTC	CATSRDQAGGSLGETQYF
once	TRBJ1-6	TRBV5-5	TRBD1	TGTGCCAGCAGCATAGGGACAGCCGATAATTCACCCCTCCACTTT	CASSIGTADNSPLHF
.	TRBJ1-5	TRBV28	.	TGTGCCAGCAGTTTGTGGGATCAGCCCCAGCATTTT	CASSLWDQPQHF
.	TRBJ2-2	TRBV24-1	.	TGTGCCACCAGGAGCCCGGACACCGGGGAGCTGTTTTTT	CATRSPDTGELFF
.	TRBJ1-6	TRBV28	.	TGTGCCAGCAGGGACCGGAGTAATTCACCCCTCCACTTT	CASRDRSNSPLHF
.	TRBJ2-2	TRBV14	.	TGTGCCAGCAGTCCTACTTGGACCAACACCGGGGAGCTGTTTTTT	CASSPTWTNTGELFF
few	TRBJ1-5	TRBV7-8	.	TGTGCCAGCAGCCCGAACAAGAATCAGCCCCAGCATTTT	CASSPNKNQPQHF
.	TRBJ1-1	TRBV6-4	TRBD1	TGTGCCAGCAGCGGGACAGCCGGTGGAAGGGCTTTCTTT	CASSGTAGGRAFF
.	TRBJ1-5	TRBV19	.	TGTGCCAGTAGTATATACAGGGAGAGCAATCAGCCCCAGCATTTT	CASSIYRESNQPQHF
.	TRBJ2-1	TRBV6-2/TRBV6-3	.	TGTGCCAGCAGTGATGAAGCGGACACCTACAATGAGCAGTTCTTC	CASSDEADTYNEQFF
.	TRBJ2-5	TRBV7-7	TRBD2	TGTGCCAGCAGCTCCCCTCACAGCGGGGGAGAGACCCAGTACTTC	CASSSPHSGGETQYF
once	TRBJ1-2	TRBV28	.	TGTGCCACCTCTCCTGACGACAGAGACTATGGCTACACCTTC	CATSPDDRDYGYTF
.	TRBJ2-3	TRBV7-9	.	TGTGCCAGCAGGCATATACAGGGCTCTTTCACAGATACGCAGTATTTT	CASRHIQGSFTDTQYF
.	TRBJ2-7	TRBV27	TRBD1	TGTGCCAGCAGACGGAACGGACAGGGAACCTACGAGCAGTACTTC	CASRRNGQGTYEQYF
.	TRBJ1-1	TRBV3-1/TRBV3-2	.	TGTGCCAGCAGCCAAGTTACTGGGATGGGCACTGAAGCTTTCTTT	CASSQVTGMGTEAFF
.	TRBJ1-1	TRBV5-1	.	TGCGCCAGCACCCAGGCAGCGAACACTGAAGCTTTCTTT	CASTQAANTEAFF
.	TRBJ2-3	TRBV9	TRBD2	TGTGCCAGCAGCGTATTATTAGCGGGTGAAGATACGCAGTATTTT	CASSVLLAGEDTQYF
.	TRBJ2-1	TRBV7-2	.	TGTGCCAGCAGCTTAGCGTCCGGGTCCAGTGAGCAGTTCTTC	CASSLASGSSEQFF
.	TRBJ2-1	TRBV5-5	TRBD2	TGTGCCAGCAGCTTGGAGGGGACTAAAAACAATGAGCAGTTCTTC	CASSLEGTKNNEQFF
.	TRBJ2-1	TRBV4-3	.	TGCGCCAGCAGCCAAGAAAAAGCAACCGGGAGCCCCAATGAGCAGTTCTTC	CASSQEKATGSPNEQFF
.	TRBJ2-5	TRBV20-1	.	TGCAGTGCTAGGGTGGAGACCCAGTACTTC	CSARVETQYF
.	TRBJ1-4	TRBV5-1	TRBD1	TGCGCCAGCAGAGGACAGGGGATGGTTGAAAAACTGTTTTTT	CASRGQGMVEKLFF
.	TRBJ2-2	TRBV5-1	TRBD1	TGCGCCAGCAGCTTCCCCCCGACAGGGGACAACACCGGGGAGCTGTTTTTT	CASSFPPTGDNTGELFF
.	TRBJ2-1	TRBV7-9	.	TGTGCCAGCAGGCCTAAGGGGGGTGAGCAGTTCTTC	CASRPKGGEQFF
.	TRBJ2-7	TRBV5-1	.	TGCGCCAGCAGCGATGGACTTTCCTCGTCCGAGCAGTACTTC	CASSDGLSSSEQYF
.	TRBJ2-6	TRBV29-1	.	TGCAGCGTTGAGGTCTCTGGGGCCAACGTCCTGACTTTC	CSVEVSGANVLTF
.	TRBJ2-5	TRBV27	.	TGTGCCAGCAGTCCCCCCGGATCCCTACAAGAGACCCAGTACTTC	CASSPPGSLQETQYF
.	TRBJ1-1	TRBV5-4	.	TGTGCCAGCAGCTTCAGGGATATGAACACTGAAGCTTTCTTT	CASSFRDMNTEAFF
.	TRBJ1-4	TRBV12-3/TRBV12-4	.	TGTGCCAGCAGTTTGGCAGGGACTGAAAAACTGTTTTTT	CASSLAGTEKLFF
.	TRBJ2-7	TRBV12-3/TRBV12-4	.	TGTGCCAGCAGTTTAGGGACCTACGAGCAGTACTTC	CASSLGTYEQYF
.	TRBJ2-1	TRBV6-2/TRBV6-3	.	TGTGCCAGCAGTTACAGCCAGGAATACAATGAGCAGTTCTTC	CASSYSQEYNEQFF
.	TRBJ1-1	TRBV6-1	.	TGTGCCAGCAGTGAACTTCCGGGGCACAGAACTGAAGCTTTCTTT	CASSELPGHRTEAFF
once	TRBJ2-5	TRBV7-6	TRBD2	TGTGCCAGCAGCTTAGCCTTTGCGGGAGGTGAGACCCAGTACTTC	CASSLAFAGGETQYF
.	TRBJ2-7	TRBV6-2/TRBV6-3	.	TGTGCCAGCAGTTACTCGCATAAGGCGGTTACCTACGAGCAGTACTTC	CASSYSHKAVTYEQYF
.	TRBJ2-3	TRBV7-2	.	TGTGCCAGCAGCTTAAGCCTCGGAGGGGATACGCAGTATTTT	CASSLSLGGDTQYF
.	TRBJ1-3	TRBV6-5	.	TGTGCCAGCAGTTATGATACCGGGAACGGAAACACCATATATTTT	CASSYDTGNGNTIYF
.	TRBJ2-7	TRBV2	.	TGTGCCAGCAGAGCGGATTCCTACGAGCAGTACTTC	CASRADSYEQYF
.	TRBJ1-5	TRBV5-1	.	TGCGCCAGCAGCTTAACAGGTGATAATAGCAATCAGCCCCAGCATTTT	CASSLTGDNSNQPQHF
.	TRBJ2-7	TRBV5-6	.	TGTGCCAGCAGCCGCGGACCCCTCGAAGAGCAGTACTTC	CASSRGPLEEQYF
.	TRBJ2-7	TRBV25-1	.	TGTGCCAGCAGTGATCGACAGTCCTACGAGCAGTACTTC	CASSDRQSYEQYF
.	TRBJ2-7	TRBV6-5	.	TGTGCCAGCAGTTACTTAACCGGGGGCGAGCAGTACTTC	CASSYLTGGEQYF
once	TRBJ2-6	TRBV6-5	.	TGTGCCAGCAGTTACGGGGGAGCTGGGGCCAACGTCCTGACTTTC	CASSYGGAGANVLTF
.	TRBJ2-1	TRBV5-4	TRBD2	TGTGCCAGCAGCCAGGGACTAGCGGGAGGGCCATCCTACAATGAGCAGTTCTTC	CASSQGLAGGPSYNEQFF
few	TRBJ1-1	TRBV4-1	.	TGCGCCAGCAGCGAGTTGGACCGGGCGGCTGAAGCTTTCTTT	CASSELDRAAEAFF
.	TRBJ1-5	TRBV6-5	.	TGTGCCAGCAGTTACTCGATTGGTCAGCCCCAGCATTTT	CASSYSIGQPQHF
.	TRBJ2-7	TRBV14	TRBD1	TGTGCCAGCAGCCCCCCTCCAGACAGGGGGCGCGAGCAGTACTTC	CASSPPPDRGREQYF
once	TRBJ2-7	TRBV7-9	.	TGTGCCAGCAGCTTTGGGGGCTACTACGAGCAGTACTTC	CASSFGGYYEQYF
.	TRBJ1-6	TRBV19	.	TGTGCCAGTAGTATAGACCGCTCGAGCTCCTATAATTCACCCCTCCACTTT	CASSIDRSSSYNSPLHF
.	TRBJ1-3	TRBV30	.	TGTGCCTGGAGGGTGGCAGGGACTGGAAACACCATATATTTT	CAWRVAGTGNTIYF
.	TRBJ1-2	TRBV6-5	TRBD1	TGTGCCAGCACGGGACAGTGGTACTATGGCTACACCTTC	CASTGQWYYGYTF
.	TRBJ1-4	TRBV5-6	.	TGTGCCAGCAGCTTGATCGTAGCAAATAGGGGTAATGAAAAACTGTTTTTT	CASSLIVANRGNEKLFF
.	TRBJ1-1	TRBV30	.	TGTGCCTGGAGTCTGGGTGCGACTGAAGCTTTCTTT	CAWSLGATEAFF
.	TRBJ1-2	TRBV5-1	.	TGCGCCAGCAGCTTGGACATCTATGGCTACACCTTC	CASSLDIYGYTF
.	TRBJ2-4	TRBV9	TRBD1	TGTGCCAGCAGCGTCGAGCCAGGGGGAAACATTCAGTACTTC	CASSVEPGGNIQYF